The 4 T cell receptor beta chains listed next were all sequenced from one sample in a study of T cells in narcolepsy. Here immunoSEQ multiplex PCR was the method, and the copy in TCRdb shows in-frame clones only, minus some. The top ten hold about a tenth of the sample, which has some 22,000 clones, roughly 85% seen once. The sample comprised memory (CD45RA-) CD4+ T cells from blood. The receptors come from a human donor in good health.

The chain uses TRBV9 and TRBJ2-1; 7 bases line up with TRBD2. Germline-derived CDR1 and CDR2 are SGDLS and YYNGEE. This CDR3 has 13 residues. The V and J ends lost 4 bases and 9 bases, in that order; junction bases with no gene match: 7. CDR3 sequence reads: CASSYGEGGEQFF. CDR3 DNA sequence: TGTGCCAGCAGCTATGGGGAGGGAGGTGAGCAGTTCTTC. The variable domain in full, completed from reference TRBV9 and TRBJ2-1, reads DSGVTQTPKHLITATGQRVTLRCSPRSGDLSVYWYQQSLDQGLQFLIQYYNGEERAKGNILERFSAQQFPDLHSELNLSSLELGDSALYFCASSYGEGGEQFFGPGTRLTVL.

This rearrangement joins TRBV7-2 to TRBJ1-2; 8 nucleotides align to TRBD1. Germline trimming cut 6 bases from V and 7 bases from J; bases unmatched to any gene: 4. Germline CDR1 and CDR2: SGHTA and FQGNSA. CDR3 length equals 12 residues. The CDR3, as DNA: TGTGCCAGCAGTAAAGACAGGGGTGGCTACACCTTC. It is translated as CASSKDRGGYTF.

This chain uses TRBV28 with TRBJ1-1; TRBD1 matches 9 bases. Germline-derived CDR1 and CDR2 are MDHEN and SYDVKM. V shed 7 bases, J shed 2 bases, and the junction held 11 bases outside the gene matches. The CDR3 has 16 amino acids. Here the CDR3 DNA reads TGTGCCAGCACCCTAAGGAAGACAGGGGGAAACACTGAAGCTTTCTTT. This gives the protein CASTLRKTGGNTEAFF.

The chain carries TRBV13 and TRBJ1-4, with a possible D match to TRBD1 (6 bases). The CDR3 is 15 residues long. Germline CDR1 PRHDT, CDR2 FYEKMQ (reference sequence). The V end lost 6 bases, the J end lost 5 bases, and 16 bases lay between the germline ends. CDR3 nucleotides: TGTGCCAGCAGGGTTAACAGGGCTCCCAATGAAAAACTGTTTTTT. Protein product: CASRVNRAPNEKLFF.